Detailed here is one T cell receptor (beta chain). This entry belongs to a study of blood T cell repertoires in COVID-19. The CDR3 contains 18 residues. V lost 4 bases, J lost 0 bases, and 13 bases stayed unmatched. Germline V gene sequence: CDR1 SGHRS, CDR2 YFSETQ. Assay used: immunoSEQ multiplex PCR; TCRdb lists only in-frame clones, some missing. The repertoire holds under 250,000 clones, with 75% to 85% as singletons. Sequenced sample: PBMCs or T cells enriched from blood (not recorded which). This chain links TRBV5-1 with TRBJ2-7, with 10 positions matching TRBD2. The receptor was isolated from a man aged 25 to 45 with acute COVID-19. The CDR3 here is CASSLRSGLALSSYEQYF. In DNA, the CDR3 is TGCGCCAGCAGCCTCCGATCGGGACTAGCGTTGAGCTCCTACGAGCAGTACTTC.